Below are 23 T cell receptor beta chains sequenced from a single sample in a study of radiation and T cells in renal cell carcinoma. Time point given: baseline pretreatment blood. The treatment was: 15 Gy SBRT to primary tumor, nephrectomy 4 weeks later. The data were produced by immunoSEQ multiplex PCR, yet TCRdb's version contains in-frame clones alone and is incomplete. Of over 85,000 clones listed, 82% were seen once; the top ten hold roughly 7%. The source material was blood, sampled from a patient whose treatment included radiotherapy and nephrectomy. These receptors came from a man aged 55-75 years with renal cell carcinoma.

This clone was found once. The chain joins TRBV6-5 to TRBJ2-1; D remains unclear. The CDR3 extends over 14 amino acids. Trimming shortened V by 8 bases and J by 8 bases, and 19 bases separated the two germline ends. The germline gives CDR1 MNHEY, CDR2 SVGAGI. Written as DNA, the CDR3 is TGTGCCAGCCAGTTAGCCCCTGGGGTCGATGAGCAGTTCTTC. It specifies CASQLAPGVDEQFF.

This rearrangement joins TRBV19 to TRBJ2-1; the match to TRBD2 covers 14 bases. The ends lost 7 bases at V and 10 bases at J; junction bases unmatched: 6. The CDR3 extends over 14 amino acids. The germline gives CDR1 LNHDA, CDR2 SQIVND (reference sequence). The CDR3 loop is CASTPGLAGDEQFF. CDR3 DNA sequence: TGTGCCAGTACTCCGGGACTAGCGGGAGACGAGCAGTTCTTC.

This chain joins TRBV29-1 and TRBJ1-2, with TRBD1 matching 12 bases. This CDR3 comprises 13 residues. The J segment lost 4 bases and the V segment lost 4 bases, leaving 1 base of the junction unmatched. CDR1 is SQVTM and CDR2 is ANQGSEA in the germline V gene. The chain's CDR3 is CSVGDRGLYGYTF. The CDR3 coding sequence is TGCAGCGTTGGGGACAGGGGGCTCTATGGCTACACCTTC.

This CDR3 is CAISESSGGTDTQYF. The CDR3 bases are TGTGCCATCAGTGAGTCTAGCGGAGGCACAGATACGCAGTATTTT. The rearrangement links TRBV10-3 to TRBJ2-3, with D possibly being TRBD2 (6 bases). The ends were cut back, 0 bases at V and 1 base at J, with 8 bases in the middle. Looked up from germline, CDR1 is ENHRY and CDR2 is SYGVKD. The CDR3 is 15 amino acids.

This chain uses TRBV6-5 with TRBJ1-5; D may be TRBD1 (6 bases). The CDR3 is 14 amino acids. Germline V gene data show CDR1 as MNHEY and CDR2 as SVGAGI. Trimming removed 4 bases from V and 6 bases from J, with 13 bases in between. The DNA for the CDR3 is TGTGCCAGCAGTTTAACAGGGACGGGTCAGCCCCAGCATTTT. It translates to CASSLTGTGQPQHF.

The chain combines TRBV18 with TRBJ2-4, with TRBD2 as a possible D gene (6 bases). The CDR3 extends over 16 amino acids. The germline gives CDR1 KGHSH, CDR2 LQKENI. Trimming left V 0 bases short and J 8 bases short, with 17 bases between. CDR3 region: CASSPPVGGSWDIQYF. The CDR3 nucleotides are TGTGCCAGCTCACCACCTGTGGGAGGTAGTTGGGACATTCAGTACTTC.

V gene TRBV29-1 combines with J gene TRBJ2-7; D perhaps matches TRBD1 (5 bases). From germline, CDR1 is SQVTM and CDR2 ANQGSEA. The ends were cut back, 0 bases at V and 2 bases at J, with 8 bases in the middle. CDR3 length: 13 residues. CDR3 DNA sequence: TGCAGCGTTGAAGAGGCAGGGCCCTACGAGCAGTACTTC. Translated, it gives CSVEEAGPYEQYF.

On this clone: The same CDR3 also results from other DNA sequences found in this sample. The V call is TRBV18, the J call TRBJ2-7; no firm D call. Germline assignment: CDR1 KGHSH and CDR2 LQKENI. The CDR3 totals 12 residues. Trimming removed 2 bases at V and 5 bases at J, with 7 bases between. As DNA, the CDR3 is TGTGCCAGCTCACCAAGCAGCAACGAGCAGTACTTC. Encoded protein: CASSPSSNEQYF.

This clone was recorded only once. CDR3 sequence reads: CASRTSLAGDTDTQYF. The CDR3 DNA reads as TGCGCCAGCAGAACCTCATTAGCGGGAGATACAGATACGCAGTATTTT. The chain uses TRBV5-1 and TRBJ2-3; 9 positions match TRBD2. CDR1 is SGHRS, CDR2 YFSETQ, per germline. The CDR3 sequence is 16 residues long. The J segment lost 3 bases and the V segment lost 5 bases, leaving 10 bases of the junction unmatched.

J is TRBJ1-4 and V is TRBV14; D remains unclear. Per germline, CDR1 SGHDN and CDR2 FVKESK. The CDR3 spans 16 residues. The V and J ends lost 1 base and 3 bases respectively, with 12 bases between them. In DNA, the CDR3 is TGTGCCAGCAGCCAAGCCCCTTTAGGGCCTAATGAAAAACTGTTTTTT. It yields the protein CASSQAPLGPNEKLFF.

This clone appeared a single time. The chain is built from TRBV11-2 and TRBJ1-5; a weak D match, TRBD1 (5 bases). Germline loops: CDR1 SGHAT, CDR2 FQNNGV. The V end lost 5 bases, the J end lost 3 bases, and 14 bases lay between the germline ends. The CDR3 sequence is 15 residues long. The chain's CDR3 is CASSLDSMFNQPQHF. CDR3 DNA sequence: TGTGCCAGCAGCCTCGACAGCATGTTCAATCAGCCCCAGCATTTT.

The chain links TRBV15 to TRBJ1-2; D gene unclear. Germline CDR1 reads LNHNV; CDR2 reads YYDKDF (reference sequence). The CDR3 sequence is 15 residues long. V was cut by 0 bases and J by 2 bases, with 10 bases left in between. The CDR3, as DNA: TGTGCCACCAGCAGAGAACAGATCCCCAACTATGGCTACACCTTC. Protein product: CATSREQIPNYGYTF.

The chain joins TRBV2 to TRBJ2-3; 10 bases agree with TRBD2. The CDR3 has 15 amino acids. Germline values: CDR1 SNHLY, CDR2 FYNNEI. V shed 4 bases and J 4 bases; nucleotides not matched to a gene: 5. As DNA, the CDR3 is TGTGCCAGCAGTGGGACCGGGACTAGCGCAGATACGCAGTATTTT. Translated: CASSGTGTSADTQYF.

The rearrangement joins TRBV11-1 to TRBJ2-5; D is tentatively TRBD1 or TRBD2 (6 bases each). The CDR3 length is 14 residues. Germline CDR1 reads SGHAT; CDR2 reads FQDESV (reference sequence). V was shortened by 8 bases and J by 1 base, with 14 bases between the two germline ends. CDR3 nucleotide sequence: TGTGCCAGCGGAGGGGGGACCATCCAAGAGACCCAGTACTTC. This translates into CASGGGTIQETQYF.

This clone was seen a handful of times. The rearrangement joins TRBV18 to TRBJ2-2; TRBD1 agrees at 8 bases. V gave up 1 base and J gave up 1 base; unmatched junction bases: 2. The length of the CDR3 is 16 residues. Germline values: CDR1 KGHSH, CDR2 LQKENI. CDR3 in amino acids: CASSPRDRGNTGELFF. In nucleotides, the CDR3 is TGTGCCAGCTCACCACGAGACAGGGGGAACACCGGGGAGCTGTTTTTT.

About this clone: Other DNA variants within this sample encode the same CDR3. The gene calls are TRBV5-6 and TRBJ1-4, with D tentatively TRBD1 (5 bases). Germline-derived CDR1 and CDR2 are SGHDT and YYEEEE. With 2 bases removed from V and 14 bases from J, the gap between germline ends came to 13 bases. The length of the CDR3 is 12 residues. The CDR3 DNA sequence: TGTGCCAGCAGCTTCCCAGGGCTTGGGCTGTTTTTT. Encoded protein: CASSFPGLGLFF.

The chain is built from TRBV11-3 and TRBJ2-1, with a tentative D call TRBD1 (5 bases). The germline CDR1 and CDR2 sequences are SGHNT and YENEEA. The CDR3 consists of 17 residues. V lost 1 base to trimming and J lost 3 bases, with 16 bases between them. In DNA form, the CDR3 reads TGTGCCAGCAGCTTAGGGGGCAGTCAGAAGAACTACAATGAGCAGTTCTTC. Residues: CASSLGGSQKNYNEQFF.

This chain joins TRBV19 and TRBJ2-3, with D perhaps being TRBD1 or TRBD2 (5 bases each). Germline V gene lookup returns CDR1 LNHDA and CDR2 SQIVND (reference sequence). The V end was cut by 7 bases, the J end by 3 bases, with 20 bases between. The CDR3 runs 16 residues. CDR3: CASTTGRGPGTDTQYF. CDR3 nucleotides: TGTGCCAGTACCACCGGCCGGGGCCCCGGTACAGATACGCAGTATTTT.

CDR3 sequence: CSVGEQQGNQPQHF. The DNA for the CDR3 is TGCAGCGTTGGAGAACAACAGGGGAATCAGCCCCAGCATTTT. The chain employs TRBV29-1 and TRBJ1-5; 7 nucleotides agree with TRBD1. V shed 4 bases and J 4 bases; nucleotides not matched to a gene: 7. Germline CDR1 SQVTM, CDR2 ANQGSEA. This CDR3 is 14 amino acids long.

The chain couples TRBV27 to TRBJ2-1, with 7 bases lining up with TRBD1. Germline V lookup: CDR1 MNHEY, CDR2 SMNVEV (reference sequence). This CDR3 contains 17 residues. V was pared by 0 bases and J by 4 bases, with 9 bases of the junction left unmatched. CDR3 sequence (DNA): TGTGCCAGCAGTTTATCCTCAGGACAGGTGAAGTACAATGAGCAGTTCTTC. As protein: CASSLSSGQVKYNEQFF.

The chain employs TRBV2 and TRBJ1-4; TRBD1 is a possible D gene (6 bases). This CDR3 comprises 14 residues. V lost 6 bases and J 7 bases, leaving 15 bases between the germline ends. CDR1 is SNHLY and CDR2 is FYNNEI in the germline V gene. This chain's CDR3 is CASRGARGGEKLFF. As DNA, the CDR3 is TGTGCCAGCAGGGGGGCCAGGGGCGGTGAAAAACTGTTTTTT. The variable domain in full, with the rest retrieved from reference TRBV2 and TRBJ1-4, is EPEVTQTPSHQVTQMGQEVILRCVPISNHLYFYWYRQILGQKVEFLVSFYNNEISEKSEIFDDQFSVERPDGSNFTLKIRSTKLEDSAMYFCASRGARGGEKLFFGSGTQLSVL.

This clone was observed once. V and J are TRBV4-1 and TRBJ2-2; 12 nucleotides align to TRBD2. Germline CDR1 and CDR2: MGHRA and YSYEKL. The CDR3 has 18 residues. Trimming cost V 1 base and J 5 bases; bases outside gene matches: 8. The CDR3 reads CASSQGASGRARTGELFF. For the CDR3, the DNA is TGCGCCAGCAGCCAAGGGGCTAGCGGGAGGGCTAGGACCGGGGAGCTGTTTTTT.

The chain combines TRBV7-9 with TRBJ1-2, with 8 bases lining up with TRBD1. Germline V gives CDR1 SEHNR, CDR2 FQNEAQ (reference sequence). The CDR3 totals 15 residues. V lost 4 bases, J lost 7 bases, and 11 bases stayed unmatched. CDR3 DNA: TGTGCCAGCAGCTCACGAGACAGGGGATTGAGTGGCTACACCTTC. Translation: CASSSRDRGLSGYTF.